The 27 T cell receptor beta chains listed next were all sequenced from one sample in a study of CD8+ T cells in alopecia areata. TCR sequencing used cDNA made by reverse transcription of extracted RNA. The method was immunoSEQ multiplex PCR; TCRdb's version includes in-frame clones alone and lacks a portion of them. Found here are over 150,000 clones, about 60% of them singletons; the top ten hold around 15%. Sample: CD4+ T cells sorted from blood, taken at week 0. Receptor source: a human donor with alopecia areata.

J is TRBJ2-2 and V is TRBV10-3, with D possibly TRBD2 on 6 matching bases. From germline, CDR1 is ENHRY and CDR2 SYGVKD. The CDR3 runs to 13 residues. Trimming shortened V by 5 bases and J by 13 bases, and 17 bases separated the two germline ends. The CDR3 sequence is CAISPGGNPVLFF. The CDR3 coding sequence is TGTGCCATCAGTCCCGGGGGAAACCCGGTGCTGTTTTTT.

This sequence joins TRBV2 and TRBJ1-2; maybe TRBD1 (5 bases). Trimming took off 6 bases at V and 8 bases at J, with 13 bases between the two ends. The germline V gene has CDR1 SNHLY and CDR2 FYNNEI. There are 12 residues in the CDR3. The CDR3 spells CASSVGPSGYTF. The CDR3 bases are TGTGCCAGCAGCGTGGGACCGAGCGGCTACACCTTC.

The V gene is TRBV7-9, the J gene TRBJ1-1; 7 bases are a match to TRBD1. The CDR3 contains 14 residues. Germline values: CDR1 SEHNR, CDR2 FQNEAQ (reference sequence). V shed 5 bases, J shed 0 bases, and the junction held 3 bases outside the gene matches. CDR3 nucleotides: TGTGCCAGCAGCATACAGGGGATGAACACTGAAGCTTTCTTT. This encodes CASSIQGMNTEAFF.

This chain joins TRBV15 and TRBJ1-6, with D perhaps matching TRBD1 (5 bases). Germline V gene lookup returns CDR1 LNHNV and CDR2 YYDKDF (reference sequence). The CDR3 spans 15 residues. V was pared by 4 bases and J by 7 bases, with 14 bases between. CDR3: CATSTSPGGNSPLHF. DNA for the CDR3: TGTGCCACCAGCACGTCACCCGGGGGGAATTCACCCCTCCACTTT. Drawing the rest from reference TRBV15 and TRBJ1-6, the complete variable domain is DAMVIQNPRYQVTQFGKPVTLSCSQTLNHNVMYWYQQKSSQAPKLLFHYYDKDFNNEADTPDNFQSRRPNTSFCFLDIRSPGLGDTAMYLCATSTSPGGNSPLHFGNGTRLTVT.

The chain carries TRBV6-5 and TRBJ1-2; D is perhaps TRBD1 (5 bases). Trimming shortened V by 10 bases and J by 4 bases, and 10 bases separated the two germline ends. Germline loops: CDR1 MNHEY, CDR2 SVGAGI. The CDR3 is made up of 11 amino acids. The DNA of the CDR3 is TGTGCCACCAGGGTTGTCTATGGCTACACCTTC. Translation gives CATRVVYGYTF.

The CDR3 DNA sequence: TGTGCCAGCAGCTTACCGGGGGTTGGATACGAGCAGTACTTC. Its translation: CASSLPGVGYEQYF. The chain employs TRBV7-9 and TRBJ2-7; a possible D gene is TRBD2 (6 bases). The V gene's germline CDR1 is SEHNR and CDR2 FQNEAQ (reference sequence). Trimming took off 2 bases at V and 4 bases at J, with 12 bases between the two ends. The CDR3 length is 14 residues.

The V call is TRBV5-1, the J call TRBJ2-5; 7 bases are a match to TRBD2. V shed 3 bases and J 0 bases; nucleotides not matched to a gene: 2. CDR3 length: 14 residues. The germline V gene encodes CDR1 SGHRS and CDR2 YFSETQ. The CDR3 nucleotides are TGCGCCAGCAGCTGGGGGACTAACCAAGAGACCCAGTACTTC. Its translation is CASSWGTNQETQYF. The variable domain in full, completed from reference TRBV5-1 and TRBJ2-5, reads KAGVTQTPRYLIKTRGQQVTLSCSPISGHRSVSWYQQTPGQGLQFLFEYFSETQRNKGNFPGRFSGRQFSNSRSEMNVSTLELGDSALYLCASSWGTNQETQYFGPGTRLLVL.

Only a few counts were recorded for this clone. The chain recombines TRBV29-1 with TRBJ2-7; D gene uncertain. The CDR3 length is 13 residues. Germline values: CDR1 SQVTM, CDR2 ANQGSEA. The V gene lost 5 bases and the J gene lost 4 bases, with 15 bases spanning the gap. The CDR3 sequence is CSVRESEFYEQYF. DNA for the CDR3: TGCAGCGTTCGTGAAAGCGAATTTTACGAGCAGTACTTC.

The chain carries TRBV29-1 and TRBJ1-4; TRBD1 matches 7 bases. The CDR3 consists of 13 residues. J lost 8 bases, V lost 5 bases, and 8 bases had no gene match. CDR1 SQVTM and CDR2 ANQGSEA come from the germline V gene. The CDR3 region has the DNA TGCAGCGTTAGGGACAGCTGGGTAGAAAAACTGTTTTTT. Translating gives CSVRDSWVEKLFF.

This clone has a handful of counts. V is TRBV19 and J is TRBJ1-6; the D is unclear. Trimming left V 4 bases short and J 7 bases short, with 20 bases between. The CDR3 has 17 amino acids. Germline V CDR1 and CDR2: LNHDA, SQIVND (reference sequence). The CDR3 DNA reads TGTGCCAGTAGTACTCCTGGACGAGGGAGTAGGAATTCACCCCTCCACTTT. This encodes CASSTPGRGSRNSPLHF.

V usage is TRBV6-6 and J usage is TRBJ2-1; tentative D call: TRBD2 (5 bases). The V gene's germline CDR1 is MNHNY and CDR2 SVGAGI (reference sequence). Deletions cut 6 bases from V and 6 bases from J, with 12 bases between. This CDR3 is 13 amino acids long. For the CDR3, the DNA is TGTGCCAGCAGAGAAGGCGGGTCCAATGAGCAGTTCTTC. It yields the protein CASREGGSNEQFF.

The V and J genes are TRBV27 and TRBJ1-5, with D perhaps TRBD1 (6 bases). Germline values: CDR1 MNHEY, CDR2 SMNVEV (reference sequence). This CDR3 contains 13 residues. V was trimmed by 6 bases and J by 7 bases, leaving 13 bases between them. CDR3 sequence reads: CASRGAKGQPQHF. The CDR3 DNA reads TGTGCCAGCAGGGGGGCTAAGGGGCAGCCCCAGCATTTT.

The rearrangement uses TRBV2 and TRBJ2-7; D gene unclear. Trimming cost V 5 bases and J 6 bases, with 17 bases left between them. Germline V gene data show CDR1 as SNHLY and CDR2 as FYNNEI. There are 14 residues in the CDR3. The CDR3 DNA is TGTGCCAGCAGTCTGAACAAGGTTTCTGGCGAGCAGTACTTC. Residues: CASSLNKVSGEQYF.

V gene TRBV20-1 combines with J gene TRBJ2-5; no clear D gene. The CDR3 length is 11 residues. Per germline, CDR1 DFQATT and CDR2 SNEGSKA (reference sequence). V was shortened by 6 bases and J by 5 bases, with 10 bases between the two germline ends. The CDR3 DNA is TGCAGTGCGGGAAGTGGGGAGACCCAGTACTTC. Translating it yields CSAGSGETQYF.

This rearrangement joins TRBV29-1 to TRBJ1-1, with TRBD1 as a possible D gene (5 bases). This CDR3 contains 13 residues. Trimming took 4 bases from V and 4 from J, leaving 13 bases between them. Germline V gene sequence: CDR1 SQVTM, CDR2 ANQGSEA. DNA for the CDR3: TGCAGCGTTGCTCAGGGAAGGTTCACTGAAGCTTTCTTT. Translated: CSVAQGRFTEAFF.

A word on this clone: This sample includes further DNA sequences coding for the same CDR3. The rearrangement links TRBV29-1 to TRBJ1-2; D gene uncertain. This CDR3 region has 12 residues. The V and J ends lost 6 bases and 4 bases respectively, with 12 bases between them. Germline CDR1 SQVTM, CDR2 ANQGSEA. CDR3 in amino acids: CSVAGASYGYTF. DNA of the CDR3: TGCAGCGTGGCAGGAGCTTCCTATGGCTACACCTTC.

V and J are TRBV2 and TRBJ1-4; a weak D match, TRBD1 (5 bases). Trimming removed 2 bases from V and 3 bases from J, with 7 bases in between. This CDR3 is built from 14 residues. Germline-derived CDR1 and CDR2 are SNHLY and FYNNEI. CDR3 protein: CASSEQGSNEKLFF. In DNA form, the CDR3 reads TGTGCCAGCAGTGAACAGGGATCTAATGAAAAACTGTTTTTT.

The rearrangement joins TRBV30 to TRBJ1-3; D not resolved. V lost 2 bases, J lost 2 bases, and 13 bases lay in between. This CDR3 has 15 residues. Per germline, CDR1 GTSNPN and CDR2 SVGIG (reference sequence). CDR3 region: CAWSPAGGTGNTIYF. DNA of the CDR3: TGTGCCTGGAGTCCGGCCGGAGGGACTGGAAACACCATATATTTT. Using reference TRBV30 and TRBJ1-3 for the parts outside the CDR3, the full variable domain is SQTIHQWPATLVQPVGSPLSLECTVEGTSNPNLYWYRQAAGRGLQLLFYSVGIGQISSEVPQNLSASRPQDRQFILSSKKLLLSDSGFYLCAWSPAGGTGNTIYFGEGSWLTVV.

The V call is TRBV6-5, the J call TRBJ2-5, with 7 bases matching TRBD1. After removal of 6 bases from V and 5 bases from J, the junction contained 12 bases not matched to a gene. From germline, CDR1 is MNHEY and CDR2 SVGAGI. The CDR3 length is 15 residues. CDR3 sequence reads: CASRSTTGRGETQYF. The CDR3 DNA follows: TGTGCCAGCAGATCAACGACAGGGCGAGGGGAGACCCAGTACTTC.

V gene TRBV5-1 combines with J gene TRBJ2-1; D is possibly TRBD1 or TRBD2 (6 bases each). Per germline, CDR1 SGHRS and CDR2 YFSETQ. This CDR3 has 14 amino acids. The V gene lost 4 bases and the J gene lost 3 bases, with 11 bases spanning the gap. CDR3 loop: CASSPGGGYNEQFF. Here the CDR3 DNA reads TGCGCCAGCAGCCCCGGAGGGGGCTACAATGAGCAGTTCTTC.

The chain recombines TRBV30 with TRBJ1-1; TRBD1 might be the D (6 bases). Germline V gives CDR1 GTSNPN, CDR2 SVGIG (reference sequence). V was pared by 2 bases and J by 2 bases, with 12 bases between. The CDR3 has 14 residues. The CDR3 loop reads CAWSLQTGNTEAFF. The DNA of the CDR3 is TGTGCCTGGAGTCTCCAGACAGGCAACACTGAAGCTTTCTTT.

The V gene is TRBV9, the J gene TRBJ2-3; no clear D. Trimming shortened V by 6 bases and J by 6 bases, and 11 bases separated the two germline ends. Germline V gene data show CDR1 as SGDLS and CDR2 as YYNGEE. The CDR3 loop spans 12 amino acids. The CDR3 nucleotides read TGTGCCAGCACCCCTATCCGGGATACGCAGTATTTT. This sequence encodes CASTPIRDTQYF.

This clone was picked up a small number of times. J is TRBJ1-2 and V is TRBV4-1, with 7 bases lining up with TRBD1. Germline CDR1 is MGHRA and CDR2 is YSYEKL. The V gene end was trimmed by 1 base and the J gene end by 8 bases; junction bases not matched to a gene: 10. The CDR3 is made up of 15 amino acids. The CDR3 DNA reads TGCGCCAGCAGCCAAGCGCCACAGGGGACCCACGGCTACACCTTC. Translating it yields CASSQAPQGTHGYTF.

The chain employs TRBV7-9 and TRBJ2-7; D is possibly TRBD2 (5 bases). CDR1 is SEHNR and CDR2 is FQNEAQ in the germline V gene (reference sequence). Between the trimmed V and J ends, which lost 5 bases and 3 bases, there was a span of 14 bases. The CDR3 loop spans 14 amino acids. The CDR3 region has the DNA TGTGCCAGCAGCCCCAGGTCCGGGAACTACGAGCAGTACTTC. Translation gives CASSPRSGNYEQYF.

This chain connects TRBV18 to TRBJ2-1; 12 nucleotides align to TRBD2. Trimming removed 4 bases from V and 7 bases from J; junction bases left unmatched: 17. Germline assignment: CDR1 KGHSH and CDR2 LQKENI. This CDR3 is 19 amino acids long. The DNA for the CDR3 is TGTGCCAGCTCACGCGCCGGGACTAGCGGGCCGCAGCGGGGGAATGAGCAGTTCTTC. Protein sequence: CASSRAGTSGPQRGNEQFF.

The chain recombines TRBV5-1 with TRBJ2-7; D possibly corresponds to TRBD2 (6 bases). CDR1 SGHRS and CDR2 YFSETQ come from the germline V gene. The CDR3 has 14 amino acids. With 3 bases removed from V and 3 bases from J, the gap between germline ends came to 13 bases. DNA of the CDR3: TGCGCCAGCAGCTCCGGGACTCTCAACTACGAGCAGTACTTC. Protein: CASSSGTLNYEQYF.

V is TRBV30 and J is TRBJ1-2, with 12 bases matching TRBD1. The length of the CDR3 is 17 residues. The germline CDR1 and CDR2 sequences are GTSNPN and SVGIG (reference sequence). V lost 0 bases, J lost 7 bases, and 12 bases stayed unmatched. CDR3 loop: CAWSVLRDRGRFGGYTF. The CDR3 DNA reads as TGTGCCTGGAGTGTACTACGGGACAGGGGGCGTTTTGGTGGCTACACCTTC.